A selection of T cell receptor beta chains follows, all from one sample in a study of human T cells and chemical hapten exposure. TCRdb processed the RACE reads anew with MiXCR; each CDR3 protein has one entry. The sample lists over 300,000 distinct CDR3 sequences, 5.1% occurring once. The sequences come from whole blood, collected in connection with sensitization to the hapten diphenylcyclopropenone (DPC). These receptors all stem from a woman aged 45-60 years with alopecia areata. Some clones in this sample may be carry-over from other donors' samples. The conserved cysteine and the conserved F or W are not part of the CDR3 here. The order of the fields is V gene, J gene, CDR3 protein.

V: TRBV25-1
J: TRBJ2-1
CDR3: ASTQGGVNEQF

V: TRBV18
J: TRBJ2-3
CDR3: ASSPLRGRADTQY

V: TRBV12-3/TRBV12-4
J: TRBJ1-6
CDR3: ASTDHNSPLH

V: TRBV6-9
J: TRBJ2-1
CDR3: ASKLKGLAGYNEQF

V: TRBV20-1
J: TRBJ1-1
CDR3: SARVTVMNTEAF

V: TRBV9
J: TRBJ2-3
CDR3: ASSVGGSPQY

V: TRBV28
J: TRBJ2-7
CDR3: ASRLAGGTSYEQY

V: TRBV6-2/TRBV6-3
J: TRBJ1-1
CDR3: ASSPPQGRTEAF

V: TRBV7-6
J: TRBJ2-5
CDR3: ASSRTGQSTQY

V: TRBV29-1
J: TRBJ1-1
CDR3: SVAGVNTEAF

V: TRBV9
J: TRBJ1-1
CDR3: ASRRGAMNTEAF

V: TRBV27
J: TRBJ2-5
CDR3: ASSSGRGTQY

V: TRBV9
J: TRBJ1-1
CDR3: ASSPEGGAEAF

V: TRBV6-5
J: TRBJ1-4
CDR3: ASSYSTGATNEKLF

V: TRBV12-3/TRBV12-4
J: TRBJ2-3
CDR3: ASSPPGRGDTQY

V: TRBV15
J: TRBJ2-3
CDR3: ATSRDSTGGFDTQY

V: TRBV28
J: TRBJ2-5
CDR3: ASSPPGLAGGSRGTQY

V: TRBV6-6
J: TRBJ2-3
CDR3: ASSHEGLALPDTQY

V: TRBV7-6
J: TRBJ2-7
CDR3: ASSRGSGTGPYEQY

V: TRBV7-2
J: TRBJ2-3
CDR3: ASSSGLFSTDTQY

V: TRBV24-1
J: TRBJ1-2
CDR3: ATSDTNYGYT

V: TRBV20-1
J: TRBJ2-3
CDR3: SARTVQGLRSDTQY

V: TRBV4-3
J: TRBJ2-1
CDR3: ASSQDTEADNEQF

V: TRBV6-1
J: TRBJ1-5
CDR3: ASNEGAASAQH